A single sample gave rise to the 18 T cell receptor beta chains below, sequenced in a study of T cell responses to AZD1222 COVID-19 vaccine. Libraries were prepared by immunoSEQ multiplex PCR; TCRdb keeps only in-frame clonotypes and omits some of them. This table holds 150,000 or so clones, roughly nine tenths found once. The starting material was peripheral blood, obtained on day 0 of AZD1222 vaccination. The origin of the receptors is an adult in good health.

This clone was recorded at least ten times. Other DNA sequences in the same sample also yield this CDR3. The chain carries TRBV7-2 and TRBJ1-1, with D uncertain. The CDR3 has 13 residues. Germline CDR1 is SGHTA and CDR2 is FQGNSA. The V end was cut by 0 bases, the J end by 0 bases, with 2 bases between. The CDR3 loop reads CASSLALNTEAFF. CDR3 in DNA: TGTGCCAGCAGCTTAGCCCTGAACACTGAAGCTTTCTTT.

This clone was seen a single time. The chain uses TRBV5-5 and TRBJ2-5; TRBD2 is a possible D gene (6 bases). This CDR3 contains 17 residues. Looked up from germline, CDR1 is SGHKS and CDR2 is YYEKEE (reference sequence). The V gene lost 4 bases and the J gene lost 2 bases, with 21 bases spanning the gap. Here the CDR3 reads CASSTGWPPRGQETQYF. The CDR3, as DNA: TGTGCCAGCAGCACCGGCTGGCCACCTCGGGGGCAAGAGACCCAGTACTTC.

The chain links TRBV7-8 to TRBJ1-1; TRBD1 matches at 7 bases. CDR1 is SGHVS, CDR2 FQNEAQ, per germline. The CDR3 spans 14 residues. J gave up 0 bases and V 6 bases, and 4 bases lay outside the gene matches. The CDR3 loop is CASRGTAMNTEAFF. The CDR3 DNA reads as TGTGCCAGCAGAGGGACAGCTATGAACACTGAAGCTTTCTTT.

The rearrangement joins TRBV27 to TRBJ2-1, with TRBD2 identical over 12 bases. V trimming: 8 bases; J trimming: 9 bases; junction bases outside the gene matches: 17. This CDR3 contains 17 residues. Germline V lookup: CDR1 MNHEY, CDR2 SMNVEV (reference sequence). CDR3 in amino acids: CASRTYTSGRRTREQFF. CDR3 DNA sequence: TGTGCCAGCCGAACTTACACTAGCGGGAGGCGGACCCGTGAGCAGTTCTTC.

The V gene is TRBV6-1, the J gene TRBJ2-5; no firm D call. V lost 2 bases, J lost 0 bases, and 10 bases lay in between. Germline-derived CDR1 and CDR2 are MNHNS and SASEGT. The length of the CDR3 is 15 residues. CDR3 sequence (DNA): TGTGCCAGCAGTGAAAATGGGTTGAACCAAGAGACCCAGTACTTC. It translates to CASSENGLNQETQYF.

The rearrangement uses TRBV3-1 (or the pseudogene TRBV3-2) and TRBJ1-5; D not resolved. V was trimmed by 2 bases and J by 0 bases, leaving 2 bases between them. Germline-derived CDR1 and CDR2 are LGHDT and YNNKEL (reference sequence). The CDR3 runs 13 residues. The DNA for the CDR3 is TGTGCCAGCAGCCAACTTAGCAATCAGCCCCAGCATTTT. It yields the protein CASSQLSNQPQHF.

This rearrangement joins TRBV18 to TRBJ2-1; 9 bases agree with TRBD2. V was pared by 4 bases and J by 1 base, with 8 bases of the junction left unmatched. Germline V lookup: CDR1 KGHSH, CDR2 LQKENI. The CDR3 loop spans 17 amino acids. The CDR3 nucleotides are TGTGCCAGCTCACGGAGTAGCGGGAGCGGGTCCTACAATGAGCAGTTCTTC. Its translation: CASSRSSGSGSYNEQFF.

The chain employs TRBV18 and TRBJ2-1; possibly TRBD1 for D (6 bases). V dropped 5 bases and J dropped 7 bases, with 9 bases sitting between them. CDR1 is KGHSH, CDR2 LQKENI, per germline. This CDR3 region has 12 residues. This chain's CDR3 is CASSNQGNEQFF. The CDR3 bases are TGTGCCAGCTCAAACCAGGGGAATGAGCAGTTCTTC.

The gene calls are TRBV7-3 and TRBJ1-1, with no clear D. V was clipped by 2 bases and J by 1 base, with 5 bases between them. Looked up from germline, CDR1 is SGHTA and CDR2 is FQGTGA. CDR3 length: 13 residues. The CDR3 DNA is TGTGCCAGCAGCTTATCTGCGAACACTGAAGCTTTCTTT. Protein: CASSLSANTEAFF.

The V and J genes are TRBV9 and TRBJ1-2; the D gene is possibly TRBD1 (5 bases). This CDR3 contains 13 residues. Deletions cut 4 bases from V and 8 bases from J, with 15 bases between. Germline-derived CDR1 and CDR2 are SGDLS and YYNGEE. The chain's CDR3 is CASSPRVGEGYTF. As DNA, the CDR3 is TGTGCCAGCAGCCCCCGGGTAGGGGAAGGCTACACCTTC. The full variable domain, in which reference TRBV9 and TRBJ1-2 provide the parts outside the CDR3, is DSGVTQTPKHLITATGQRVTLRCSPRSGDLSVYWYQQSLDQGLQFLIQYYNGEERAKGNILERFSAQQFPDLHSELNLSSLELGDSALYFCASSPRVGEGYTFGSGTRLTVV.

The chain employs TRBV7-9 and TRBJ1-6; TRBD1 agrees at 9 bases. With 4 bases clipped from V and 10 bases from J, the junction kept 8 bases outside the gene matches. Germline lookup yields CDR1 SEHNR and CDR2 FQNEAQ (reference sequence). The CDR3 spans 15 residues. The chain's CDR3 is CASSSRGQGYSPLHF. CDR3 nucleotides: TGTGCCAGCAGCTCCCGGGGACAGGGATACTCACCCCTCCACTTT.

V usage is TRBV19 and J usage is TRBJ2-6; D possibly corresponds to TRBD2 (6 bases). Germline V lookup: CDR1 LNHDA, CDR2 SQIVND (reference sequence). CDR3 length: 15 residues. The germline V and J ends were trimmed by 3 bases and 5 bases, with 11 bases remaining between them. The CDR3 sequence is CASSIRGRWANVLTF. The CDR3 coding sequence is TGTGCCAGTAGTATCCGGGGGAGGTGGGCCAACGTCCTGACTTTC.

The CDR3 DNA sequence: TGTGCCAGCAGTTACGCGGGCCTGTTGGACGAGCAGTACTTC. Translating gives CASSYAGLLDEQYF. The chain is built from TRBV27 and TRBJ2-7; TRBD2 is a possible D gene (5 bases). Germline V lookup: CDR1 MNHEY, CDR2 SMNVEV (reference sequence). Trimming removed 4 bases at V and 5 bases at J, with 15 bases between. This CDR3 spans 14 amino acids.

A few counts support this clone. The V call is TRBV29-1, the J call TRBJ2-7; D not certain. The CDR3 runs 11 residues. The germline V gene encodes CDR1 SQVTM and CDR2 ANQGSEA. Trimming stripped 5 bases from V and 5 bases from J, with 10 bases between. Here the CDR3 reads CSVTNGHEQYF. CDR3 bases: TGCAGCGTTACAAACGGCCACGAGCAGTACTTC.

This chain links TRBV7-9 with TRBJ2-5; 8 bases match TRBD1. This CDR3 has 15 residues. The junction had 3 bases not matched to a gene; V was cut back by 3 bases and J by 0 bases. Germline V gives CDR1 SEHNR, CDR2 FQNEAQ (reference sequence). CDR3 residues: CASSFRQGYQETQYF. CDR3 DNA: TGTGCCAGCAGCTTCAGACAGGGGTACCAAGAGACCCAGTACTTC.

This clone was seen a handful of times. The chain recombines TRBV11-2 with TRBJ2-5, with TRBD2 matching 9 bases. The V segment lost 4 bases and the J segment 5 bases; nucleotides outside the gene matches: 11. CDR1 and CDR2 from the germline V gene are SGHAT and FQNNGV. This CDR3 is 16 amino acids long. The CDR3 sequence: CASSSSLSGSGETQYF. The CDR3 coding sequence is TGTGCCAGCAGCTCAAGCCTTAGCGGGAGCGGGGAGACCCAGTACTTC.

The chain couples TRBV29-1 to TRBJ2-7; possibly TRBD1 for D (5 bases). The CDR3 is 12 amino acids. The V end lost 3 bases, the J end lost 5 bases, and 11 bases lay between the germline ends. CDR1 is SQVTM and CDR2 is ANQGSEA in the germline V gene. DNA of the CDR3: TGCAGCGTTGATGCAGGGTCGGACGAGCAGTACTTC. Translating it yields CSVDAGSDEQYF.

The gene calls are TRBV5-1 and TRBJ1-4; a weak D match, TRBD1 (6 bases). The CDR3 loop spans 15 amino acids. CDR1 and CDR2 (germline): SGHRS, YFSETQ. V lost 3 bases and J 4 bases, leaving 13 bases between the germline ends. The CDR3 DNA reads as TGCGCCAGCAGCTGGGAGGACAGCTTTAATGAAAAACTGTTTTTT. It codes for CASSWEDSFNEKLFF.